One and the same sample provided the 4 T cell receptor beta chains below, sequenced in a study of blood T cell repertoires in COVID-19. Here immunoSEQ multiplex PCR was the method, and the copy in TCRdb shows in-frame clones only, minus some. The data show tens of thousands of clones, 75% to 85% seen once. Material: peripheral blood. The source of these receptors is a human donor with acute or convalescent COVID-19. The donor label of this sample is uncertain.

The chain carries TRBV18 and TRBJ1-2, with D unresolved. This CDR3 is built from 18 residues. CDR1 and CDR2 (germline): KGHSH, LQKENI. V lost 0 bases and J lost 4, with 21 bases in between. This chain's CDR3 is CASSPPRTGGFDSYGYTF. The CDR3 DNA is TGTGCCAGCTCACCACCACGGACTGGAGGGTTCGATTCCTATGGCTACACCTTC.

V gene TRBV10-3 combines with J gene TRBJ2-7; 9 bases map to TRBD2. CDR1 ENHRY and CDR2 SYGVKD come from the germline V gene. V dropped 6 bases and J dropped 1; count of bases not matched to a gene: 7. This CDR3 has 15 residues. The DNA of the CDR3 is TGTGCCATCAGGGTTACTAGCGGGTCGTCCTACGAGCAGTACTTC. Protein: CAIRVTSGSSYEQYF.

CDR3 protein: CASSLEGSTEAFF. CDR3 nucleotides: TGTGCCAGCAGTTTAGAGGGATCAACTGAAGCTTTCTTT. V and J are TRBV28 and TRBJ1-1, with D unresolved. The germline V and J ends were trimmed by 2 bases and 5 bases, with 9 bases remaining between them. Germline V CDR1 and CDR2: MDHEN, SYDVKM. This CDR3 is built from 13 residues.

The gene calls are TRBV5-1 and TRBJ2-7; D unclear. CDR3 length: 15 residues. Per germline, CDR1 SGHRS and CDR2 YFSETQ. V was trimmed by 1 base and J by 5 bases, leaving 16 bases between them. In DNA form, the CDR3 reads TGCGCCAGCAGCTTGATTCCCGGTCCCCCGAACGAGCAGTACTTC. This translates into CASSLIPGPPNEQYF. Looking up the rest from reference TRBV5-1 and TRBJ2-7 gives the full variable domain: KAGVTQTPRYLIKTRGQQVTLSCSPISGHRSVSWYQQTPGQGLQFLFEYFSETQRNKGNFPGRFSGRQFSNSRSEMNVSTLELGDSALYLCASSLIPGPPNEQYFGPGTRLTVT.